This T cell receptor (beta chain) was recorded in a study of cytomegalovirus exposure and HLA in healthy donors. Trimming removed 7 bases from V and 2 bases from J; junction bases left unmatched: 3. The length of the CDR3 is 14 residues. Germline V gene data show CDR1 as MDHEN and CDR2 as SYDVKM. This table comes from immunoSEQ multiplex PCR, and its TCRdb copy is limited to in-frame clones, with some not included. The table lists about 44,000 clones, 93% of them singletons, with roughly 2.1% in the top ten. The material sequenced was PBMCs. The chain recombines TRBV28 with TRBJ1-5; 9 bases fit TRBD1. The receptor was derived from a woman between 18 and 29 years old in good health and CMV-seronegative. This CDR3 is CASTRTGGNQPQHF. The CDR3 region has the DNA TGTGCCAGCACTCGGACAGGGGGCAATCAGCCCCAGCATTTT. Full variable domain (rest looked up from reference TRBV28 and TRBJ1-5): DVKVTQSSRYLVKRTGEKVFLECVQDMDHENMFWYRQDPGLGLRLIYFSYDVKMKEKGDIPEGYSVSREKKERFSLILESASTNQTSMYLCASTRTGGNQPQHFGDGTRLSIL.